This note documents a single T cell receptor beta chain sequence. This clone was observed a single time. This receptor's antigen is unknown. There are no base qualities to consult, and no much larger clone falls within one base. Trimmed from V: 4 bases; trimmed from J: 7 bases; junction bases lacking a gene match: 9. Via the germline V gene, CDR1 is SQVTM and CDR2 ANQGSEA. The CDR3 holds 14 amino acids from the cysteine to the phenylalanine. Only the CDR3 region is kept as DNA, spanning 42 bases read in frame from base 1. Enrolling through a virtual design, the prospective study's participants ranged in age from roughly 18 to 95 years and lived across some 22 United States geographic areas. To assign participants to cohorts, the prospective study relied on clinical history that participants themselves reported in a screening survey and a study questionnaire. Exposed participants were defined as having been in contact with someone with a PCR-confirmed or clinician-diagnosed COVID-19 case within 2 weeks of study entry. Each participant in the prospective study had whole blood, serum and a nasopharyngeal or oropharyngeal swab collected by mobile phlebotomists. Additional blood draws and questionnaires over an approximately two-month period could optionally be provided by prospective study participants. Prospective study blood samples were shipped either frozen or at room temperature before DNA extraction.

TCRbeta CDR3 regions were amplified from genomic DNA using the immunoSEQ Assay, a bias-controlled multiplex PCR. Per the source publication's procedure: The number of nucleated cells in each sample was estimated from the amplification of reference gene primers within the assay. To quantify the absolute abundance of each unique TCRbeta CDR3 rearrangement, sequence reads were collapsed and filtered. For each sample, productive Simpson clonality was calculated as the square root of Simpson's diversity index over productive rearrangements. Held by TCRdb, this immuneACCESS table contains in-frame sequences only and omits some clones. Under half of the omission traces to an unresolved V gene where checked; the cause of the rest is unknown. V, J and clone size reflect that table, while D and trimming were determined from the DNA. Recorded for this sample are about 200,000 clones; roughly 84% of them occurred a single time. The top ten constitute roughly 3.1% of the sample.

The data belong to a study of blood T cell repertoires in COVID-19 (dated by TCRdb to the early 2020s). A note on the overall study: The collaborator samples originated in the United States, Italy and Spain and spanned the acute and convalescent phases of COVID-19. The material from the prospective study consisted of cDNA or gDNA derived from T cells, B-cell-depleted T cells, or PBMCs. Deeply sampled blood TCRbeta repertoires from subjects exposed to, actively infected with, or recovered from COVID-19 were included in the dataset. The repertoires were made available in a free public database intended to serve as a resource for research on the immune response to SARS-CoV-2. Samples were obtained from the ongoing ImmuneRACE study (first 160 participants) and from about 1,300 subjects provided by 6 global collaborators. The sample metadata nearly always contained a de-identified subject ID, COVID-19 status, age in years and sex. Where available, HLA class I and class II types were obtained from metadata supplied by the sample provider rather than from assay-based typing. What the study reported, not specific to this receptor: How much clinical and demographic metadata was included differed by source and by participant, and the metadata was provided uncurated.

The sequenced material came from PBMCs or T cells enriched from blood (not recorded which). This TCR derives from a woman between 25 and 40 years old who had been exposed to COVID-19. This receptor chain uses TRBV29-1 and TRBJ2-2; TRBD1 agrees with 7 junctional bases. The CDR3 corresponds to CSVVGTDYGGELFF. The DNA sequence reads TGCAGCGTTGTTGGGACAGATTACGGCGGGGAGCTGTTTTTT.